A single TCR beta chain is shown here with its context. The PCR employed 60 Vbeta primers together with 13 Jbeta primers. The protocol was immunoSEQ multiplex PCR, while the TCRdb copy is restricted to in-frame clones and leaves out a portion. This table holds 110,000 or so clones, 70% to 80% found once. This entry belongs to a study of cytomegalovirus exposure and HLA in healthy donors. V lost 5 bases to trimming and J lost 4 bases, with 15 bases between them. This CDR3 region has 15 residues. CDR1 is PRHDT and CDR2 is FYEKMQ in the germline V gene (reference sequence). The receptor was isolated from a man aged 45-60 years in good health and CMV-seropositive. Sequenced: PBMCs. The rearrangement links TRBV13 to TRBJ2-1, with D possibly TRBD2 on 6 matching bases. For the CDR3, the DNA is TGTGCCAGCAGCAGGAGGGTACCCTATTACAATGAGCAGTTCTTC. This codes for CASSRRVPYYNEQFF.